Listed below are T cell receptor beta chains from one sample, sequenced in a study of STAT3 mutations in large granular lymphocyte leukemia. Clones were read by immunoSEQ multiplex PCR, and TCRdb kept only the in-frame ones, dropping some. Of 2,000 to 3,000 clones listed, over 65% are singletons. Sequenced sample: peripheral blood mononuclear cells. These receptors all come from a man aged 55 to 70 with T-cell large granular lymphocyte leukemia. Some clones in this sample may be carry-over from other donors' samples. CDR3s include the opening cysteine and the closing phenylalanine or tryptophan. Each record gives: V gene, D gene, J gene, clone size, CDR3 protein, CDR3 DNA. A D gene is named only where the DNA matches it firmly. Clone size is stated in some rows and not others, as once, few, many or a class when expanded.

TRBV4-1	NA	TRBJ1-6	NA	CASSQVEIFGSLHF	TGCGCCAGCAGCCAAGTGGAGATTTTCGGGTCCCTCCACTTT
TRBV29-1	NA	TRBJ2-7	NA	CSVGQGNEQYF	TGCAGCGTTGGTCAGGGCAACGAGCAGTACTTC
TRBV6-5	NA	TRBJ2-7	large	CASKFGLTYEQYF	TGTGCCAGCAAGTTCGGCTTGACCTACGAGCAGTACTTC
TRBV15	NA	TRBJ1-4	NA	CATSRERTTNEKLFF	TGTGCCACCAGCAGAGAACGGACAACTAATGAAAAACTGTTTTTT
TRBV30	NA	TRBJ1-2	few	CAWSVSGNYGYTF	TGTGCCTGGAGTGTGAGTGGTAACTATGGCTACACCTTC
TRBV29-1	NA	TRBJ1-5	few	CSVAAGVEQPQHF	TGCAGCGTCGCGGCAGGGGTGGAACAGCCCCAGCATTTT
TRBV5-4	NA	TRBJ2-5	NA	CASSLPGPEETQYF	TGTGCCAGCAGCTTGCCCGGTCCCGAGGAGACCCAGTACTTC
TRBV25-1	TRBD1	TRBJ1-2	NA	CASSDGSGLDRAYGYTF	TGTGCCAGCAGTGATGGGTCCGGTTTGGACAGGGCCTATGGCTACACCTTC
TRBV25-1	NA	TRBJ1-2	NA	CASSGVFVLYGYTF	TGTGCCAGCAGTGGGGTATTCGTACTATATGGCTACACCTTC
TRBV4-1	NA	TRBJ2-5	NA	CASSWMVQETQYF	TGCGCCAGCAGTTGGATGGTCCAAGAGACCCAGTACTTC
TRBV25-1	TRBD1	TRBJ1-1	few	CASSEWGQGGTFF	TGTGCCAGCAGTGAATGGGGACAGGGGGGGACTTTCTTT
TRBV18	NA	TRBJ2-7	few	CASSQRRGYEQYF	TGTGCCAGCTCACAAAGAAGGGGCTACGAGCAGTACTTC
TRBV18	TRBD1	TRBJ2-7	NA	CASSGTGGYEQYF	TGTGCCAGCTCAGGGACAGGGGGGTACGAGCAGTACTTC
TRBV5-1	TRBD2	TRBJ2-3	NA	CASRKAGAADTQYF	TGCGCCAGCCGTAAAGCGGGAGCCGCAGATACGCAGTATTTT
TRBV6-5	NA	TRBJ2-7	few	CASSYSPGPHEQYF	TGTGCCAGCAGTTACTCGCCAGGGCCCCACGAGCAGTACTTC
TRBV7-9	NA	TRBJ1-3	few	CASSRYSGNTIYF	TGTGCCAGCAGCAGATACTCTGGAAACACCATATATTTT
TRBV27	TRBD1	TRBJ1-2	NA	CASSLSGGLGYTF	TGTGCCAGCAGTTTATCAGGGGGCTTGGGCTACACCTTC
TRBV5-4	NA	TRBJ1-1	NA	CASSLEHKEAFF	TGTGCCAGCAGCTTGGAGCATAAAGAAGCTTTCTTT
TRBV9	TRBD2	TRBJ2-7	few	CASSAQLAGGTYEQYF	TGTGCCAGCAGCGCCCAACTAGCGGGGGGGACCTACGAGCAGTACTTC
TRBV30	NA	TRBJ1-1	once	CAWSVKGTSEAFF	TGTGCCTGGAGTGTAAAAGGGACTTCTGAAGCTTTCTTT
TRBV5-1	NA	TRBJ2-5	NA	CASSWGEFEETQYF	TGCGCCAGCAGCTGGGGGGAATTTGAAGAGACCCAGTACTTC
TRBV7-9	TRBD2	TRBJ2-3	NA	CASSLYSGGDYF	TGTGCCAGCAGCTTATATAGCGGGGGGGACTATTTT
TRBV18	NA	TRBJ2-4	NA	CASSPRSGTGKNIQYF	TGTGCCAGCTCCCCAAGAAGCGGGACAGGCAAAAACATTCAGTACTTC
TRBV6-1	NA	TRBJ1-2	NA	CASQRSQDRDF	TGTGCCAGCCAGCGAAGCCAGGACAGAGACTTC
TRBV29-1	TRBD1	TRBJ2-7	medium-sized	CSAGQDSYEQYF	TGCAGCGCAGGACAGGATTCCTACGAGCAGTACTTC
TRBV6-1	NA	TRBJ1-2	NA	CASRQEHYGYTF	TGTGCCAGCAGGCAGGAACACTATGGCTACACCTTC
TRBV5-4	NA	TRBJ2-1	few	CASSLDTNEQFF	TGTGCCAGCAGCTTGGATACCAATGAGCAGTTCTTC
TRBV10-3	NA	TRBJ1-1	few	CAISDSDRLRAFF	TGTGCCATCAGTGACTCCGACAGGTTGCGGGCTTTCTTT
TRBV13	TRBD2	TRBJ2-3	NA	CASSSGEGPRDTQYF	TGTGCCAGCAGCTCCGGGGAGGGTCCTCGAGATACGCAGTATTTT
TRBV5-4	NA	TRBJ2-7	NA	CASSLDGGSYEQYF	TGTGCCAGCAGCTTGGATGGGGGGTCCTACGAGCAGTACTTC
TRBV29-1	NA	TRBJ1-2	once	CSGFSSGIDYGYTF	TGCAGCGGGTTCTCGTCGGGGATCGACTATGGCTACACCTTC
TRBV13	TRBD1	TRBJ1-4	NA	CASSIRQGWKATTNEKLFF	TGTGCCAGCAGCATAAGACAGGGCTGGAAGGCGACAACTAATGAAAAACTGTTTTTT
TRBV5-4	NA	TRBJ1-6	once	CASSSTTRNSPLHF	TGTGCCAGCAGCTCGACAACTAGGAATTCACCCCTCCACTTT
TRBV5-8	NA	TRBJ1-6	NA	CASSLRVRIAVQSLHF	TGTGCCAGCAGCTTGAGGGTTCGTATCGCGGTGCAGTCCCTCCACTTT
TRBV6-6	NA	TRBJ1-2	few	CASSRGSGYTF	TGTGCCAGCAGTAGGGGTTCTGGCTACACCTTC
TRBV29-1	NA	TRBJ2-7	NA	CSVAYGNYEQYF	TGCAGCGTTGCGTACGGCAACTACGAGCAGTACTTC
TRBV4-2	NA	TRBJ2-1	few	CASGEGNEQFF	TGTGCCAGCGGAGAGGGCAATGAGCAGTTCTTC
TRBV6-6	NA	TRBJ1-4	NA	CASSSGEKLFF	TGTGCCAGCAGCTCCGGAGAAAAACTGTTTTTT
TRBV29-1	NA	TRBJ2-1	NA	CSVSSVEQFF	TGCAGCGTCTCTAGTGTCGAGCAGTTCTTC
TRBV30	NA	TRBJ1-1	few	CAWRAKRAGTEAFF	TGTGCCTGGAGGGCCAAAAGAGCGGGGACTGAAGCTTTCTTT
TRBV5-6	TRBD1	TRBJ2-7	NA	CASSPYRGVSYEQYF	TGTGCCAGCAGCCCGTACAGGGGGGTCTCCTACGAGCAGTACTTC
TRBV29-1	NA	TRBJ1-2	NA	CSVGTPQALLYGYTF	TGCAGCGTTGGGACACCCCAAGCCCTACTCTATGGCTACACCTTC
TRBV29-1	NA	TRBJ1-2	NA	CSVARDFYGYTF	TGCAGCGTTGCCCGCGATTTCTATGGCTACACCTTC
TRBV10-1	NA	TRBJ1-1	NA	CASSESGRVTEAFF	TGCGCCAGCAGTGAGTCAGGGCGGGTCACTGAAGCTTTCTTT
TRBV28	NA	TRBJ1-2	NA	CASSNGGGYGYTF	TGTGCCAGCAGTAATGGGGGGGGCTATGGCTACACCTTC
TRBV19	NA	TRBJ1-2	NA	CASRRAEDGYTF	TGTGCCAGTAGGAGGGCGGAAGATGGCTACACCTTC
TRBV25-1	NA	TRBJ2-3	NA	CASTLRRVGGDTQYF	TGTGCCAGCACCCTCAGGAGGGTCGGCGGTGATACGCAGTATTTT
TRBV27	TRBD1	TRBJ1-2	NA	CATRRGGLGYGYTF	TGTGCCACCCGGCGAGGGGGCTTGGGCTATGGCTACACCTTC
TRBV5-4	TRBD1	TRBJ1-1	NA	CASSSGQAPEAFF	TGTGCCAGCAGCTCGGGACAGGCCCCTGAAGCTTTCTTT